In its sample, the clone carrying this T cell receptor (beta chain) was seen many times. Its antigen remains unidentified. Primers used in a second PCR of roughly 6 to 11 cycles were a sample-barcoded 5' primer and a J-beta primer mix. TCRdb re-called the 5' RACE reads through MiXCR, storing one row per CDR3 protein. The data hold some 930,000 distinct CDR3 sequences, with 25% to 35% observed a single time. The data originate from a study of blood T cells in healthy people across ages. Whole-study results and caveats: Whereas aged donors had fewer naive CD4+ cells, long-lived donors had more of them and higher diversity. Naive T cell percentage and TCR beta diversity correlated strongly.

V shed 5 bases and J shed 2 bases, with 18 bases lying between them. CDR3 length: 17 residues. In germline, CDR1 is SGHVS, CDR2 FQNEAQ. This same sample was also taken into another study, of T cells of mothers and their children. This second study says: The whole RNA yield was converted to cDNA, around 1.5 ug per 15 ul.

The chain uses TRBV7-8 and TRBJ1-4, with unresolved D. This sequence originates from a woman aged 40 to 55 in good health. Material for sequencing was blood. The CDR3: CASSPRRWGRTNEKLFF. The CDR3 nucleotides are TGTGCCAGCAGCCCCCGGAGGTGGGGTCGGACTAATGAAAAACTGTTTTTT.